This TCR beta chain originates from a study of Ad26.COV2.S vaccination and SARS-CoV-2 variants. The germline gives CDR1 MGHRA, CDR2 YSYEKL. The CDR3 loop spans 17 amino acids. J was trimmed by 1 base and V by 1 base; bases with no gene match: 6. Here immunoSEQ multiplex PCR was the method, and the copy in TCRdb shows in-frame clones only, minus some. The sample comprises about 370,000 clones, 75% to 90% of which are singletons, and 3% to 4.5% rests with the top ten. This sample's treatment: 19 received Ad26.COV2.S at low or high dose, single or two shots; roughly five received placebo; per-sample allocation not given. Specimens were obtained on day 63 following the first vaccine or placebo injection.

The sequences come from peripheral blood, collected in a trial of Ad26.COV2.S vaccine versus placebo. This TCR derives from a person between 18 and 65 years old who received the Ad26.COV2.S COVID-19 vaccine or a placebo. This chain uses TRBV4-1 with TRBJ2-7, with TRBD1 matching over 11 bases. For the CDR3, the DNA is TGCGCCAGCAGCCAAGTTTGGACAGGGGGCGCTTCCTACGAGCAGTACTTC. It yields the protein CASSQVWTGGASYEQYF.